Shown below are 16 T cell receptor beta chains from a single sample sequenced in a study of blood T cell repertoires in COVID-19. Profiled with immunoSEQ multiplex PCR; TCRdb holds only in-frame clones, not every one. The repertoire holds 55,000 to 80,000 clones, approximately 87% seen once, with around a sixth in the top ten. Source material: peripheral blood. These TCRs come from a woman over 75 with acute or convalescent COVID-19.

V is TRBV14 and J is TRBJ1-3; D is uncertain. The CDR3 spans 11 residues. V lost 4 bases, J lost 6 bases, and 4 bases lay in between. The V gene's germline CDR1 is SGHDN and CDR2 FVKESK. The DNA of the CDR3 is TGTGCCAGCAGCCCCTCAAACACCATATATTTT. This gives the protein CASSPSNTIYF.

This clone has a single count. A junction boundary mismatches the germline segment, possibly from a read error. The chain has TRBV7-7 and TRBJ2-3, with 11 bases aligning to TRBD2. Looked up from germline, CDR1 is SSHAT and CDR2 is FNYEAQ (reference sequence). This CDR3 has 14 residues. CDR3 DNA sequence: TGTGCTAGCAGCTTGGGACTAGCGGCAGATACGCAGTATTTT. Residues: CASSLGLAADTQYF.

The rearrangement links TRBV7-2 to TRBJ1-3, with a weak D call TRBD1 (5 bases). From germline, CDR1 is SGHTA and CDR2 FQGNSA. Between the trimmed V and J ends, which lost 0 bases and 4 bases, there was a span of 10 bases. This CDR3 has 15 amino acids. CDR3 residues: CASSLAGRAGNTIYF. The CDR3 DNA reads as TGTGCCAGCAGCTTAGCGGGCAGGGCCGGAAACACCATATATTTT.

This rearrangement joins TRBV10-3 to TRBJ2-1; D is ambiguous. The CDR3 sequence is 12 residues long. V gave up 6 bases and J gave up 5 bases, with 8 bases separating them. From germline, CDR1 is ENHRY and CDR2 SYGVKD. CDR3 nucleotides: TGTGCCATCAGCCATCCAGACAATGAGCAGTTCTTC. Translating gives CAISHPDNEQFF.

The J gene is TRBJ1-5, the V gene TRBV5-4; TRBD1 aligns across 7 bases. The CDR3 runs to 16 residues. Germline trimming cut 1 base from V and 0 bases from J; bases unmatched to any gene: 4. Germline values: CDR1 SGHNT, CDR2 YYREEE (reference sequence). The CDR3 nucleotides are TGTGCCAGCAGCTTGAGACAGGGTGGTAGCAATCAGCCCCAGCATTTT. It specifies CASSLRQGGSNQPQHF. Full variable domain (rest looked up from reference TRBV5-4 and TRBJ1-5): ETGVTQSPTHLIKTRGQQVTLRCSSQSGHNTVSWYQQALGQGPQFIFQYYREEENGRGNFPPRFSGLQFPNYSSELNVNALELDDSALYLCASSLRQGGSNQPQHFGDGTRLSIL.

This chain links TRBV11-2 with TRBJ2-5; D not certain. Germline CDR1 SGHAT, CDR2 FQNNGV. The V gene lost 5 bases and the J gene lost 6 bases, with 7 bases spanning the gap. The CDR3 covers 11 residues. The CDR3 is CASSRGQTQYF. The CDR3 nucleotides read TGTGCCAGCAGCCGAGGTCAGACCCAGTACTTC.

The chain links TRBV7-9 to TRBJ1-2, with 9 bases fitting TRBD1. Trimming at V came to 5 bases and at J to 4 bases, leaving 8 bases not matched to a gene. Germline assignment: CDR1 SEHNR and CDR2 FQNEAQ (reference sequence). There are 15 residues in the CDR3. The CDR3 coding sequence is TGTGCCAGCAGCAAACCCGGGACAGGGCGCTATGGCTACACCTTC. As protein: CASSKPGTGRYGYTF. Together with reference TRBV7-9 and TRBJ1-2, the CDR3 gives the full variable domain: DTGVSQNPRHKITKRGQNVTFRCDPISEHNRLYWYRQTLGQGPEFLTYFQNEAQLEKSRLLSDRFSAERPKGSFSTLEIQRTEQGDSAMYLCASSKPGTGRYGYTFGSGTRLTVV.

The chain combines TRBV9 with TRBJ1-2; the D is unclear. The CDR3 runs to 14 residues. Germline values: CDR1 SGDLS, CDR2 YYNGEE. The germline V and J ends were trimmed by 0 bases and 4 bases, with 10 bases remaining between them. As DNA, the CDR3 is TGTGCCAGCAGCGTAGAGGAGGGTAGCTATGGCTACACCTTC. Translating it yields CASSVEEGSYGYTF.

The chain uses TRBV29-1 and TRBJ2-1, with D possibly TRBD2 on 5 matching bases. Looked up from germline, CDR1 is SQVTM and CDR2 is ANQGSEA. V was cut by 6 bases and J by 5 bases, with 17 bases left in between. CDR3 length equals 14 residues. As DNA, the CDR3 is TGCAGCGTGGCAGGAATGCGGGTAAACAATGAGCAGTTCTTC. This gives the protein CSVAGMRVNNEQFF.

V and J are TRBV3-1 (or the pseudogene TRBV3-2) and TRBJ2-5, with a possible D match to TRBD2 (6 bases). Germline V gene sequence: CDR1 LGHDT, CDR2 YNNKEL (reference sequence). The CDR3 has 14 amino acids. V dropped 5 bases and J dropped 1 base, with 11 bases sitting between them. CDR3 region: CASSTRLGQETQYF. The DNA of the CDR3 is TGTGCCAGCAGCACGCGACTAGGCCAAGAGACCCAGTACTTC.

This rearrangement joins TRBV29-1 to TRBJ2-3; 7 nucleotides match TRBD1. CDR1 and CDR2 from the germline V gene are SQVTM and ANQGSEA. The CDR3 extends over 15 amino acids. The junction had 7 bases not matched to a gene; V was cut back by 0 bases and J by 4 bases. CDR3 protein: CSVEDYGTAPDTQYF. In DNA, the CDR3 is TGCAGCGTTGAAGATTATGGGACAGCTCCAGATACGCAGTATTTT.

The chain carries TRBV5-1 and TRBJ1-1, with 7 bases aligning to TRBD1. The V and J ends lost 4 bases and 0 bases, in that order; junction bases with no gene match: 3. CDR1 and CDR2 (germline): SGHRS, YFSETQ. The CDR3 runs to 14 residues. DNA of the CDR3: TGCGCCAGCAGCAAACAGGGGTTGAACACTGAAGCTTTCTTT. Its protein product is CASSKQGLNTEAFF. Looking up the rest from reference TRBV5-1 and TRBJ1-1 gives the full variable domain: KAGVTQTPRYLIKTRGQQVTLSCSPISGHRSVSWYQQTPGQGLQFLFEYFSETQRNKGNFPGRFSGRQFSNSRSEMNVSTLELGDSALYLCASSKQGLNTEAFFGQGTRLTVV.

This chain uses TRBV5-6 with TRBJ1-5; the match to TRBD1 covers 7 bases. The V segment lost 4 bases and the J segment 0 bases; nucleotides outside the gene matches: 4. Germline V gene lookup returns CDR1 SGHDT and CDR2 YYEEEE. This CDR3 spans 15 amino acids. The CDR3 loop reads CASSLTGDSNQPQHF. The CDR3 DNA reads as TGTGCCAGCAGCCTCACAGGGGATAGCAATCAGCCCCAGCATTTT.

CDR3 protein: CASSLRTGRDAVLTF. CDR3 sequence (DNA): TGCGCCAGCAGCCTACGGACAGGGAGGGATGCCGTCCTGACTTTC. The chain couples TRBV4-1 to TRBJ2-6; D possibly corresponds to TRBD1 (8 bases). The CDR3 is made up of 15 amino acids. The ends were cut back, 4 bases at V and 12 bases at J, with 19 bases in the middle. In germline, CDR1 is MGHRA, CDR2 YSYEKL.

This chain joins TRBV4-2 and TRBJ2-7; 8 nucleotides line up with TRBD2. Germline V gene data show CDR1 as LGHNA and CDR2 as YNFKEQ. This CDR3 spans 12 amino acids. Trimming took 5 bases from V and 7 from J; bases not matched to a gene: 4. CDR3 DNA: TGTGCCAGCAGCTTCGAGCGGGGGGAGCAGTACTTC. It specifies CASSFERGEQYF.

V and J are TRBV30 and TRBJ2-5, with TRBD2 matching over 10 bases. This CDR3 comprises 14 residues. Looked up from germline, CDR1 is GTSNPN and CDR2 is SVGIG (reference sequence). DNA for the CDR3: TGTGCTGGAGGTAGCGGGGGGACCCAAGAGACCCAGTACTTC. Translating gives CAGGSGGTQETQYF. The full variable domain, its missing parts supplied by reference TRBV30 and TRBJ2-5, is SQTIHQWPATLVQPVGSPLSLECTVEGTSNPNLYWYRQAAGRGLQLLFYSVGIGQISSEVPQNLSASRPQDRQFILSSKKLLLSDSGFYLCAGGSGGTQETQYFGPGTRLLVL.